These 32 T cell receptor beta chains originate from one sample sequenced in a study of molecular identifiers for immune sequencing clone quantification (dated by TCRdb to the late 2010s). The method was PCR. For sequencing, an Illumina HiSeq 4000 was employed. TCRdb reanalyzed the raw reads on its own, using fastp at Q25 for trimming and MiXCR for clone calling, and kept in-frame beta chains. Every CDR3 protein is listed once, alongside the most common genes and DNA of its rows. This sample comprises about 640,000 distinct CDR3 sequences, 15% to 20% of them detected only once. The ten largest clones take up 0.85% to 0.9% of the sample. Source material: naive CD8+ T cells from blood, with Jurkat cell RNA spiked in. This specimen's cell subset or site label, per the study, means: FACS-sorted CD8+CD4-CCR7+CD45RA+ naive T cells. The source is a human donor in good health. Some libraries in this study had Jurkat cell RNA spiked in.

The sample holds a few counts of this clonotype. The rearrangement joins TRBV28 to TRBJ2-7; 10 positions match TRBD2. The CDR3 covers 15 residues. Germline-derived CDR1 and CDR2 are MDHEN and SYDVKM. V was clipped by 6 bases and J by 0 bases; unmatched bases: 5. This CDR3 is CASRGLATPSYEQYF. The CDR3 bases are TGTGCCAGCAGGGGACTAGCGACCCCCTCCTACGAGCAGTACTTC.

J is TRBJ2-2 and V is TRBV28, with 7 bases identical to TRBD1. Looked up from germline, CDR1 is MDHEN and CDR2 is SYDVKM. The CDR3 is 15 amino acids. V gave up 4 bases and J gave up 4 bases; unmatched junction bases: 6. The CDR3 spells CASSSGTDTTGELFF. The CDR3 nucleotides are TGTGCCAGCAGTTCCGGGACAGACACCACCGGGGAGCTGTTTTTT.

In this sample, this clonotype turned up many times. The rearrangement joins TRBV10-3 to TRBJ2-3; TRBD1 matches 8 bases. The CDR3 is made up of 17 amino acids. Germline V gene data show CDR1 as ENHRY and CDR2 as SYGVKD. Losses at the gene ends were 2 bases for V and 2 bases for J; bases not matched to a gene: 9. CDR3 loop: CAISEIIGTGSTDTQYF. CDR3 coding DNA: TGTGCCATCAGTGAGATTATCGGGACAGGATCCACAGATACGCAGTATTTT.

This rearrangement joins TRBV7-8 to TRBJ2-3; TRBD1 agrees at 9 bases. The germline V gene encodes CDR1 SGHVS and CDR2 FQNEAQ. V gave up 3 bases and J gave up 11 bases; unmatched junction bases: 12. CDR3 size: 15 residues. CDR3 bases: TGTGCCAGCAGCTTCGGGACAGGGCGTTTAGATGTGCAGTATTTT. Protein product: CASSFGTGRLDVQYF.

This clonotype was seen repeatedly, ten times or more. The chain links TRBV7-9 to TRBJ2-2, with a weak D call TRBD2 (6 bases). The CDR3 has 15 amino acids. Germline CDR1 reads SEHNR; CDR2 reads FQNEAQ (reference sequence). Deletions cut 5 bases from V and 0 bases from J, with 10 bases between. The CDR3: CASSTGTSNTGELFF. The CDR3 DNA sequence: TGTGCCAGCAGCACCGGGACTTCGAACACCGGGGAGCTGTTTTTT.

This chain connects TRBV18 to TRBJ2-3; TRBD1 matches 7 bases. This CDR3 has 18 amino acids. Losses at the gene ends were 8 bases for V and 2 bases for J; bases not matched to a gene: 19. Germline CDR1 and CDR2: KGHSH and LQKENI. CDR3 DNA: TGTGCCAGCCCACAAACCCCGGGACAGTCGAAACTCACAGATACGCAGTATTTT. Translating gives CASPQTPGQSKLTDTQYF. The variable domain in full, with the rest retrieved from reference TRBV18 and TRBJ2-3, is NAGVMQNPRHLVRRRGQEARLRCSPMKGHSHVYWYRQLPEEGLKFMVYLQKENIIDESGMPKERFSAEFPKEGPSILRIQQVVRGDSAAYFCASPQTPGQSKLTDTQYFGPGTRLTVL.

In this sample, this clonotype turned up a few times. A much larger clone sits a single nucleotide away, making a read error possible. The J gene is TRBJ1-1, the V gene TRBV7-9, with D uncertain. CDR1 and CDR2 from the germline V gene are SEHNR and FQNEAQ (reference sequence). The length of the CDR3 is 15 residues. Between the trimmed V and J ends, which lost 2 bases and 3 bases, there was a span of 13 bases. The CDR3 sequence is CASSLPKGLDTEAFF. For the CDR3, the DNA is TGTGCCAGCAGCTTACCTAAGGGCCTGGACACTGAAGCTTTCTTT.

This clonotype was seen ten or more times. The rearrangement links TRBV4-1 to TRBJ1-1, with D uncertain. Germline CDR1 reads MGHRA; CDR2 reads YSYEKL. V shed 0 bases and J shed 4 bases, with 6 bases lying between them. This CDR3 has 13 amino acids. The chain's CDR3 is CASSQDPSTEAFF. For the CDR3, the DNA is TGCGCCAGCAGCCAAGATCCTAGCACTGAAGCTTTCTTT.

The chain joins TRBV4-3 to TRBJ1-2; D possibly corresponds to TRBD1 (6 bases). CDR3 length equals 14 residues. Germline assignment: CDR1 LGHNA and CDR2 YSLEER. The ends were cut back, 1 base at V and 0 bases at J, with 6 bases in the middle. CDR3 coding DNA: TGCGCCAGCAGCCAAGGGACAGCTAACTATGGCTACACCTTC. It encodes CASSQGTANYGYTF.

This clonotype has a count of ten or more. The V gene is TRBV30, the J gene TRBJ2-7, with D possibly matching TRBD2 (7 bases). Germline CDR1 GTSNPN, CDR2 SVGIG (reference sequence). Trimming pared 0 bases from V and 4 bases from J, leaving 19 bases between. The CDR3 contains 16 residues. CDR3 in amino acids: CAWSVLGGGTLYEQYF. The CDR3 nucleotides read TGTGCCTGGAGTGTACTTGGGGGGGGCACTCTTTACGAGCAGTACTTC.

There are a few counts of this clonotype. A much larger clone differs by one base, so this may be a read error. The chain combines TRBV9 with TRBJ2-3; 8 nucleotides line up with TRBD2. V was clipped by 4 bases and J by 0 bases; unmatched bases: 4. Per the germline V gene, CDR1 is SGDLS and CDR2 is YYNGEE. The CDR3 length is 15 residues. Here the CDR3 DNA reads TGTGCCAGCAGCCGTAGCGGGGCAAGCACAGATACGCAGTATTTT. It is translated as CASSRSGASTDTQYF.

This clonotype was detected many times. The chain combines TRBV6-2 or TRBV6-3 with TRBJ2-7; either TRBD1 or TRBD2 may fit D (6 bases each). There are 15 residues in the CDR3. CDR1 is MNHEY, CDR2 SVGEGT, per germline. V lost 2 bases, J lost 3 bases, and 14 bases lay in between. The CDR3 loop is CASSYAGEAFYEQYF. For the CDR3, the DNA is TGTGCCAGCAGTTACGCAGGGGAGGCTTTCTACGAGCAGTACTTC.

This clonotype was picked up many times. The rearrangement uses TRBV27 and TRBJ1-5; D gene unclear. Trimming removed 5 bases at V and 4 bases at J, with 6 bases between. This CDR3 spans 12 amino acids. Germline V gene sequence: CDR1 MNHEY, CDR2 SMNVEV (reference sequence). The CDR3 nucleotides read TGTGCCAGCAGTGAGATAAATCAGCCCCAGCATTTT. Translated: CASSEINQPQHF.

This clonotype has a count of ten or more. This chain connects TRBV5-4 to TRBJ1-2; 7 nucleotides match TRBD1. J was trimmed by 6 bases and V by 2 bases; bases with no gene match: 4. The CDR3 extends over 13 amino acids. Germline CDR1 is SGHNT and CDR2 is YYREEE (reference sequence). The CDR3 DNA is TGTGCCAGCAGCTTAACAGGGGACAATGGCTACACCTTC. Translating gives CASSLTGDNGYTF.

In regard to this clonotype: This may be a read error: a much more frequent sequence differs by one nucleotide. This chain connects TRBV28 to TRBJ2-7; D is perhaps TRBD2 (6 bases). This CDR3 has 16 residues. Looked up from germline, CDR1 is MDHEN and CDR2 is SYDVKM. CDR3 region: CASSFQGGPAYYERYF. CDR3 in DNA: TGTGCCAGCAGTTTCCAGGGAGGACCGGCTTACTACGAGCGGTACTTC.

In this sample, this clonotype turned up a few times. The rearrangement links TRBV27 to TRBJ2-2; D is perhaps TRBD1 (6 bases). The CDR3 covers 14 residues. Germline CDR1 MNHEY, CDR2 SMNVEV (reference sequence). The V end was cut by 4 bases, the J end by 4 bases, with 10 bases between. This chain's CDR3 is CASSWGPTTGELFF. CDR3 sequence (DNA): TGTGCCAGCAGTTGGGGGCCGACCACCGGGGAGCTGTTTTTT.

At least ten counts were recorded for this clonotype. CDR3 residues: CSARDWMGENTEAFF. In DNA, the CDR3 is TGCAGTGCTAGAGATTGGATGGGGGAGAACACTGAAGCTTTCTTT. The chain is built from TRBV20-1 and TRBJ1-1; possible D gene TRBD1, 5 bases. Trimming shortened V by 0 bases and J by 1 base, and 12 bases separated the two germline ends. CDR3 length: 15 amino acids. Looked up from germline, CDR1 is DFQATT and CDR2 is SNEGSKA (reference sequence).

V gene TRBV9 combines with J gene TRBJ1-2; tentative D call: TRBD1 (6 bases). V dropped 4 bases and J dropped 1 base, with 17 bases sitting between them. CDR3 size: 16 residues. Germline CDR1 is SGDLS and CDR2 is YYNGEE. CDR3 loop: CASSPHWGLGNYGYTF. CDR3 DNA: TGTGCCAGCAGCCCCCATTGGGGGCTCGGTAACTATGGCTACACCTTC. Together with reference TRBV9 and TRBJ1-2, the CDR3 gives the full variable domain: DSGVTQTPKHLITATGQRVTLRCSPRSGDLSVYWYQQSLDQGLQFLIQYYNGEERAKGNILERFSAQQFPDLHSELNLSSLELGDSALYFCASSPHWGLGNYGYTFGSGTRLTVV.

This clonotype was observed a handful of times. The chain carries TRBV5-4 and TRBJ2-5; maybe TRBD1 (6 bases). This CDR3 spans 15 amino acids. Germline V gene sequence: CDR1 SGHNT, CDR2 YYREEE (reference sequence). Trimming took off 4 bases at V and 2 bases at J, with 15 bases between the two ends. As DNA, the CDR3 is TGTGCCAGCAGCCAGACACAGGGTGGGCAAGAGACCCAGTACTTC. Protein: CASSQTQGGQETQYF.

This clonotype was recorded at least ten times. The chain carries TRBV14 and TRBJ2-3; D unclear. There are 12 residues in the CDR3. Trimming pared 2 bases from V and 5 bases from J, leaving 5 bases between. Looked up from germline, CDR1 is SGHDN and CDR2 is FVKESK. The CDR3 sequence is CASSQPLDTQYF. The CDR3 DNA reads as TGTGCCAGCAGCCAACCTCTAGATACGCAGTATTTT.

The rearrangement uses TRBV6-2 or TRBV6-3 and TRBJ2-7; the match to TRBD2 covers 7 bases. The CDR3 is made up of 15 amino acids. The germline gives CDR1 MNHEY, CDR2 SVGEGT. The ends lost 7 bases at V and 3 bases at J; junction bases unmatched: 12. CDR3 sequence: CASKWEGTPYYEQYF. The DNA of the CDR3 is TGTGCCAGCAAATGGGAGGGAACTCCCTACTACGAGCAGTACTTC.

This clonotype appeared many times. CDR3: CASSISDYSNQPQHF. The CDR3 DNA follows: TGTGCCAGTAGTATCTCAGACTATAGCAATCAGCCCCAGCATTTT. The chain has TRBV19 and TRBJ1-5; D not certain. The CDR3 covers 15 residues. The germline V gene has CDR1 LNHDA and CDR2 SQIVND (reference sequence). The germline V and J ends were trimmed by 3 bases and 0 bases, with 9 bases remaining between them.

Many counts were recorded for this clonotype. This chain joins TRBV6-2 or TRBV6-3 and TRBJ2-3, with D uncertain. Germline values: CDR1 MNHEY, CDR2 SVGEGT. This CDR3 region has 14 residues. Trimming took 0 bases from V and 2 from J, leaving 6 bases between them. This CDR3 reads CASSYSTLTDTQYF. Written as DNA, the CDR3 is TGTGCCAGCAGTTACTCAACCCTCACAGATACGCAGTATTTT.

A remark on this clonotype: Given a much more abundant clone one base away, this may be a read error. The gene calls are TRBV28 and TRBJ2-5, with D unresolved. The CDR3 is 13 residues long. Germline CDR1 MDHEN, CDR2 SYDVKM. CDR3 in amino acids: CASSLDGKEAQYF. The DNA for the CDR3 is TGTGCCAGCAGTTTGGACGGAAAAGAGGCCCAGTACTTC.

In its sample, this clonotype was seen many times. The CDR3: CSVVTLGEQYF. DNA for the CDR3: TGCAGCGTTGTTACCTTGGGGGAGCAGTACTTC. This chain links TRBV29-1 with TRBJ2-7; no reliable D call. CDR3 length: 11 amino acids. Trimming took off 4 bases at V and 7 bases at J, with 11 bases between the two ends. Germline V gives CDR1 SQVTM, CDR2 ANQGSEA.

This clonotype was counted ten times or more. The V gene is TRBV5-5, the J gene TRBJ1-4; D call uncertain. The germline V gene encodes CDR1 SGHKS and CDR2 YYEKEE (reference sequence). Trimming left V 0 bases short and J 0 bases short, with 9 bases between. The length of the CDR3 is 16 residues. The CDR3 DNA follows: TGTGCCAGCAGCTTGGCGGTCCTGGCAACTAATGAAAAACTGTTTTTT. This encodes CASSLAVLATNEKLFF.

This chain links TRBV10-2 with TRBJ1-1; no reliable D call. Trimming cost V 8 bases and J 2 bases, with 15 bases left between them. The CDR3 has 14 residues. Germline V CDR1 and CDR2: WSHSY, SAAADI. This chain's CDR3 is CASADLGLNTEAFF. CDR3 in DNA: TGCGCCAGCGCGGATCTAGGCCTTAACACTGAAGCTTTCTTT.

This clonotype was seen a handful of times. The chain employs TRBV19 and TRBJ1-2; D uncertain. Trimming took off 5 bases at V and 4 bases at J, with 17 bases between the two ends. This CDR3 spans 15 amino acids. The germline V gene encodes CDR1 LNHDA and CDR2 SQIVND (reference sequence). For the CDR3, the DNA is TGTGCCAGTAGTGCGTCCCAGGCTATAGGCTATGGCTACACCTTC. Translated: CASSASQAIGYGYTF.

This chain links TRBV27 with TRBJ2-7; no firm D call. Trimming stripped 2 bases from V and 3 bases from J, with 14 bases between. CDR1 and CDR2 (germline): MNHEY, SMNVEV (reference sequence). CDR3 length equals 15 residues. The CDR3 DNA reads as TGTGCCAGCAGTTTAAGTTATGTACAGAGCTACGAGCAGTACTTC. It translates to CASSLSYVQSYEQYF.

The gene calls are TRBV20-1 and TRBJ2-1; D perhaps matches TRBD2 (6 bases). The CDR3 is made up of 11 amino acids. The V end was cut by 5 bases, the J end by 10 bases, with 12 bases between. Germline loops: CDR1 DFQATT, CDR2 SNEGSKA (reference sequence). CDR3 nucleotides: TGCAGTGCTCAAAGGAGGGCCGAGCAGTTCTTC. The encoded protein is CSAQRRAEQFF.

This clonotype has a count of ten or more. The chain is built from TRBV29-1 and TRBJ2-7; D is possibly TRBD1 (6 bases). V lost 7 bases, J lost 3 bases, and 16 bases lay in between. The CDR3 has 13 residues. Germline V CDR1 and CDR2: SQVTM, ANQGSEA. This chain's CDR3 is CSALGHTIYEQYF. In DNA form, the CDR3 reads TGCAGCGCACTGGGACACACCATCTACGAGCAGTACTTC.

Notes on this clonotype: This may stem from a read error, because a much larger clone lies one nucleotide away. This chain connects TRBV20-1 to TRBJ2-7, with TRBD2 matching 10 bases. Germline CDR1 DFQATT, CDR2 SNEGSKA (reference sequence). The CDR3 consists of 15 residues. CDR3 amino acids: CSASALAGVRYERYF. The CDR3 DNA follows: TGCAGTGCTAGTGCGCTAGCGGGAGTTCGCTACGAGCGGTACTTC.